The next 23 T cell receptor beta chains were all read from a single sample in a study of blood T cell repertoires in COVID-19. Profiled with immunoSEQ multiplex PCR; TCRdb holds only in-frame clones, not every one. In the table there are around 27,000 clones, roughly nine tenths of which are singletons. The sample taken for sequencing was peripheral blood. All receptors derive from a man in his 60s with acute or convalescent COVID-19.

The chain carries TRBV19 and TRBJ2-1, with TRBD1 identical over 9 bases. The CDR3 has 15 residues. Germline CDR1 LNHDA, CDR2 SQIVND (reference sequence). The trim removed 5 bases at V and 6 bases at J, leaving 8 bases unmatched. The CDR3 protein is CASSGTGQGINEQFF. In DNA form, the CDR3 reads TGTGCCAGTAGTGGAACCGGACAGGGGATCAATGAGCAGTTCTTC. Supplemented by reference TRBV19 and TRBJ2-1, the full variable domain reads DGGITQSPKYLFRKEGQNVTLSCEQNLNHDAMYWYRQDPGQGLRLIYYSQIVNDFQKGDIAEGYSVSREKKESFPLTVTSAQKNPTAFYLCASSGTGQGINEQFFGPGTRLTVL.

This rearrangement joins TRBV5-6 to TRBJ1-1; maybe TRBD1 (6 bases). Trimming pared 4 bases from V and 1 base from J, leaving 17 bases between. Germline V gene data show CDR1 as SGHDT and CDR2 as YYEEEE. This CDR3 has 16 amino acids. CDR3 in DNA: TGTGCCAGCAGCGGAGCCGCCAGGGGTCCGAACACTGAAGCTTTCTTT. This encodes CASSGAARGPNTEAFF.

This clone was found once. This chain joins TRBV6-5 and TRBJ1-6, with D possibly being TRBD1 (5 bases). This CDR3 contains 14 residues. In germline, CDR1 is MNHEY, CDR2 SVGAGI. V lost 5 bases to trimming and J lost 7 bases, with 12 bases between them. Here the CDR3 DNA reads TGTGCCAGCAGTCCAGGGTTGGGAAATTCACCCCTCCACTTT. Its translation is CASSPGLGNSPLHF.

The genes are TRBV27 and TRBJ2-7, with 7 bases lining up with TRBD2. Germline V lookup: CDR1 MNHEY, CDR2 SMNVEV (reference sequence). V was clipped by 0 bases and J by 5 bases; unmatched bases: 10. The CDR3 runs to 16 residues. The CDR3 DNA sequence: TGTGCCAGCAGTTTATCGTGGACTAGATCTCTCGACGAGCAGTACTTC. Protein product: CASSLSWTRSLDEQYF.

The V gene is TRBV29-1, the J gene TRBJ2-7; 8 bases match TRBD1. Germline V gene data show CDR1 as SQVTM and CDR2 as ANQGSEA. The CDR3 is made up of 12 amino acids. Germline trimming cut 6 bases from V and 8 bases from J; bases unmatched to any gene: 9. The CDR3: CSVADQGAKQYF. Here the CDR3 DNA reads TGCAGCGTCGCAGATCAGGGGGCGAAGCAGTACTTC.

The chain employs TRBV19 and TRBJ1-2, with D perhaps TRBD1 (6 bases). V was pared by 3 bases and J by 2 bases, with 13 bases between. The germline CDR1 and CDR2 sequences are LNHDA and SQIVND (reference sequence). The CDR3 sequence is 15 residues long. The CDR3 reads CASSISWGQNYGYTF. The CDR3 DNA sequence: TGTGCCAGTAGTATTTCTTGGGGGCAAAACTATGGCTACACCTTC. Using reference TRBV19 and TRBJ1-2 for the parts outside the CDR3, the full variable domain is DGGITQSPKYLFRKEGQNVTLSCEQNLNHDAMYWYRQDPGQGLRLIYYSQIVNDFQKGDIAEGYSVSREKKESFPLTVTSAQKNPTAFYLCASSISWGQNYGYTFGSGTRLTVV.

The chain has TRBV7-9 and TRBJ2-7, with 15 bases lining up with TRBD2. Germline CDR1 reads SEHNR; CDR2 reads FQNEAQ (reference sequence). The CDR3 runs 17 residues. J lost 3 bases, V lost 6 bases, and 9 bases had no gene match. CDR3 loop: CASRKGTSGGKNYEQYF. CDR3 coding DNA: TGTGCCAGCAGAAAAGGGACTAGCGGGGGGAAGAACTACGAGCAGTACTTC.

The J gene is TRBJ2-1, the V gene TRBV7-2, with TRBD2 matching over 7 bases. The CDR3 extends over 13 amino acids. After removal of 2 bases from V and 7 bases from J, the junction contained 2 bases not matched to a gene. Germline CDR1 reads SGHTA; CDR2 reads FQGNSA. CDR3 DNA sequence: TGTGCCAGCAGCTTAAACGGGAGGAATGAGCAGTTCTTC. Translation gives CASSLNGRNEQFF.

The genes are TRBV7-8 and TRBJ2-5, with a tentative D call TRBD2 (6 bases). The CDR3 is made up of 13 amino acids. Trimming cost V 10 bases and J 1 base, with 13 bases left between them. The germline CDR1 and CDR2 sequences are SGHVS and FQNEAQ. The CDR3 is CANGGESQETQYF. The CDR3 DNA reads as TGTGCCAATGGCGGGGAGAGCCAAGAGACCCAGTACTTC.

Comments on this clone: The conserved phenylalanine or tryptophan normally closing the CDR3 is absent here, so this likely arose from a read error. Because the CDR3's place on the DNA is in doubt, the DNA is left out and the CDR3 is given as listed by TCRdb. The chain uses TRBV3-1 (or the pseudogene TRBV3-2) and TRBJ2-3; the D call in the table, TRBD2, was not verified against the DNA. Germline V gene sequence: CDR1 LGHDT, CDR2 YNNKEL (reference sequence). Including both end residues, the CDR3 is 11 amino acids long. The CDR3 region is CASSQDWPRGY.

The chain is built from TRBV5-1 and TRBJ2-7; 12 nucleotides line up with TRBD2. Germline trimming cut 0 bases from V and 3 bases from J; bases unmatched to any gene: 1. This CDR3 has 15 residues. CDR1 and CDR2 from the germline V gene are SGHRS and YFSETQ. CDR3 residues: CASSLGTSGVYEQYF. The CDR3 DNA sequence: TGCGCCAGCAGCTTGGGGACTAGCGGGGTCTACGAGCAGTACTTC.

The genes are TRBV19 and TRBJ2-7, with TRBD1 matching 7 bases. Germline-derived CDR1 and CDR2 are LNHDA and SQIVND (reference sequence). V lost 3 bases and J lost 2; bases outside the gene matches: 10. CDR3 length: 16 residues. CDR3: CASSIVGDRAPYEQYF. In DNA, the CDR3 is TGTGCCAGTAGTATTGTGGGAGACAGGGCCCCCTACGAGCAGTACTTC.

This clone was seen just once. The rearrangement links TRBV5-5 to TRBJ1-6; D gene ambiguous. CDR3 length: 15 residues. Germline CDR1 SGHKS, CDR2 YYEKEE (reference sequence). Deletions cut 4 bases from V and 8 bases from J, with 16 bases between. CDR3 nucleotide sequence: TGTGCCAGCAGCGGAGGTGGGAGGATGGATTCACCCCTCCACTTT. Its translation is CASSGGGRMDSPLHF.

This clone is a singleton in its sample. V is TRBV15 and J is TRBJ1-1; TRBD1 aligns across 7 bases. This CDR3 contains 15 residues. Germline V lookup: CDR1 LNHNV, CDR2 YYDKDF (reference sequence). Germline trimming cut 7 bases from V and 2 bases from J; bases unmatched to any gene: 10. As DNA, the CDR3 is TGTGCCACCACCTTGGAGACAGGGCTAAACACTGAAGCTTTCTTT. Residues: CATTLETGLNTEAFF.

The V and J genes are TRBV28 and TRBJ2-7, with 10 bases fitting TRBD1. The CDR3 length is 15 residues. The trim removed 6 bases at V and 1 base at J, leaving 6 bases unmatched. Germline lookup yields CDR1 MDHEN and CDR2 SYDVKM. CDR3 coding DNA: TGTGCCAGCAGCTACGACAGGGGGCAATCCTACGAGCAGTACTTC. It specifies CASSYDRGQSYEQYF.

Details on this clone: Its ends do not fully match the called genes, so a read error is possible. V and J are TRBV30 and TRBJ2-7; weak D call: TRBD1 (6 bases). The CDR3 runs to 12 residues. The germline V gene has CDR1 GTSNPN and CDR2 SVGIG (reference sequence). CDR3 residues: CAWRHTQGSLLF. The CDR3 DNA is TGTGCCTGGAGGCACACACAGGGTTCCCTCCTCTTC.

This clone was recorded once. The chain recombines TRBV3-1 (or the pseudogene TRBV3-2) with TRBJ2-3; TRBD1 might be the D (5 bases). Trimming stripped 2 bases from V and 3 bases from J, with 9 bases between. The CDR3 length is 14 residues. Germline-derived CDR1 and CDR2 are LGHDT and YNNKEL (reference sequence). The CDR3 DNA sequence: TGTGCCAGCAGCCAACGTCAGGGAACAGATACGCAGTATTTT. Protein sequence: CASSQRQGTDTQYF.

This chain connects TRBV28 to TRBJ2-3, with TRBD2 identical over 7 bases. V was pared by 5 bases and J by 9 bases, with 14 bases of the junction left unmatched. Germline V gene lookup returns CDR1 MDHEN and CDR2 SYDVKM. The CDR3 runs 15 residues. CDR3 amino acids: CASSSPESGKRTQYF. The CDR3 DNA follows: TGTGCCAGCAGTAGCCCCGAGAGCGGGAAGCGCACGCAGTATTTT.

The V gene is TRBV28, the J gene TRBJ2-2, with 8 bases that match TRBD2. The V gene's germline CDR1 is MDHEN and CDR2 SYDVKM. V shed 1 base, J shed 6 bases, and the junction held 7 bases outside the gene matches. The CDR3 is 16 amino acids. The CDR3 sequence: CASSLFTSGSPGELFF. DNA for the CDR3: TGTGCCAGCAGTTTATTTACAAGCGGGAGTCCCGGGGAGCTGTTTTTT.

The rearrangement joins TRBV19 to TRBJ2-1; a weak D match, TRBD2 (6 bases). The CDR3 spans 11 residues. With 6 bases removed from V and 9 bases from J, the gap between germline ends came to 9 bases. The germline V gene has CDR1 LNHDA and CDR2 SQIVND (reference sequence). This chain's CDR3 is CASRRGGEQFF. The CDR3 DNA follows: TGTGCCAGTAGGAGGGGAGGTGAGCAGTTCTTC.

This chain connects TRBV27 to TRBJ2-2, with D unclear. This CDR3 is 13 amino acids long. Between the trimmed V and J ends, which lost 3 bases and 4 bases, there was a span of 6 bases. The germline V gene has CDR1 MNHEY and CDR2 SMNVEV (reference sequence). Here the CDR3 DNA reads TGTGCCAGCAGTTTCCCTTCCACCGGGGAGCTGTTTTTT. Amino acids: CASSFPSTGELFF.

V is TRBV25-1 and J is TRBJ2-7, with D possibly matching TRBD1 (6 bases). The length of the CDR3 is 14 residues. Trimming took 6 bases from V and 3 from J, leaving 15 bases between them. Germline-derived CDR1 and CDR2 are MGHDK and SYGVNS. CDR3 nucleotides: TGTGCCAGCAGGCCCCGGACAGAACTCTACGAGCAGTACTTC. Its translation: CASRPRTELYEQYF.

The CDR3 DNA sequence: TGTGCCAGCAGCCCCGGGACAACTTACAACAATGAGCAGTTCTTC. Encoded protein: CASSPGTTYNNEQFF. This chain links TRBV3-1 (or the pseudogene TRBV3-2) with TRBJ2-1, with D perhaps matching TRBD1 (6 bases). The germline CDR1 and CDR2 sequences are LGHDT and YNNKEL (reference sequence). The CDR3 runs 15 residues. Trimming left V 4 bases short and J 5 bases short, with 15 bases between.